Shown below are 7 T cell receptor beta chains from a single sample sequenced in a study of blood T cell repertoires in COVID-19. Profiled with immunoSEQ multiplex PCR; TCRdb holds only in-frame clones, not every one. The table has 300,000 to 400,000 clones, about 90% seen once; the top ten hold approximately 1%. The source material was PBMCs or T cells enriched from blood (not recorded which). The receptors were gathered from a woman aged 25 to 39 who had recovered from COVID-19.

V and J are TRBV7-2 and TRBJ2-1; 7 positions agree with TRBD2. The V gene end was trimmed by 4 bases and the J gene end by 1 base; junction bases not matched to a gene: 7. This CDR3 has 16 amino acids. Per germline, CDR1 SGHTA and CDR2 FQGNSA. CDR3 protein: CASSSPGSGSYNEQFF. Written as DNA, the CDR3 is TGTGCCAGCAGCTCCCCCGGTAGCGGGTCCTACAATGAGCAGTTCTTC. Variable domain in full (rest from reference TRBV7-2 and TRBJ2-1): GAGVSQSPSNKVTEKGKDVELRCDPISGHTALYWYRQSLGQGLEFLIYFQGNSAPDKSGLPSDRFSAERTGGSVSTLTIQRTQQEDSAVYLCASSSPGSGSYNEQFFGPGTRLTVL.

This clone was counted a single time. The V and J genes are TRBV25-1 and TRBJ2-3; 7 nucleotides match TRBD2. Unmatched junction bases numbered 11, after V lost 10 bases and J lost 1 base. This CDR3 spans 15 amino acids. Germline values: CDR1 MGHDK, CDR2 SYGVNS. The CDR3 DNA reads TGTGCCACCCAACCCGGGGGGTGGGGCACAGATACGCAGTATTTT. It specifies CATQPGGWGTDTQYF.

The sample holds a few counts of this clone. The CDR3: CASSIAGTGRVQPQHF. For the CDR3, the DNA is TGTGCCAGTAGTATAGCCGGAACAGGGAGGGTTCAGCCCCAGCATTTT. This sequence joins TRBV19 and TRBJ1-5, with D possibly TRBD1 on 6 matching bases. This CDR3 is built from 16 residues. The germline V gene has CDR1 LNHDA and CDR2 SQIVND (reference sequence). Between the trimmed V and J ends, which lost 1 base and 6 bases, there was a span of 16 bases.

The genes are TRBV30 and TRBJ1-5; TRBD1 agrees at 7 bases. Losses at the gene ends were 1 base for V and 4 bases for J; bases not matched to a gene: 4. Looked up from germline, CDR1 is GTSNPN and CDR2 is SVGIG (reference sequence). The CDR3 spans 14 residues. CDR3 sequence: CAWSAGQVNQPQHF. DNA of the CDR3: TGTGCCTGGAGTGCCGGACAGGTTAATCAGCCCCAGCATTTT. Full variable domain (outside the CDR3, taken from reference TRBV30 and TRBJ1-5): SQTIHQWPATLVQPVGSPLSLECTVEGTSNPNLYWYRQAAGRGLQLLFYSVGIGQISSEVPQNLSASRPQDRQFILSSKKLLLSDSGFYLCAWSAGQVNQPQHFGDGTRLSIL.

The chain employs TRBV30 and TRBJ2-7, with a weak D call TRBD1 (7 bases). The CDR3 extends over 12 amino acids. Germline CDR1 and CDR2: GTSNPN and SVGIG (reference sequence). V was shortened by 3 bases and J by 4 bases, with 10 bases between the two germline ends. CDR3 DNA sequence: TGTGCCTGGAGGACAGGGACTTACGAGCAGTACTTC. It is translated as CAWRTGTYEQYF. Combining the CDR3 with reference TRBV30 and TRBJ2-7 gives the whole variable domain SQTIHQWPATLVQPVGSPLSLECTVEGTSNPNLYWYRQAAGRGLQLLFYSVGIGQISSEVPQNLSASRPQDRQFILSSKKLLLSDSGFYLCAWRTGTYEQYFGPGTRLTVT.

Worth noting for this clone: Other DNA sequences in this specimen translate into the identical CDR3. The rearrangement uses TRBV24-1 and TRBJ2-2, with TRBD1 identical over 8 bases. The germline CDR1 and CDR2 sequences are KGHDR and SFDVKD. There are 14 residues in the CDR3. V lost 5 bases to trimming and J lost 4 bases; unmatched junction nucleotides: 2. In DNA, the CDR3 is TGTGCCACCAGTGTCGACAGGGGCACCGGGGAGCTGTTTTTT. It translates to CATSVDRGTGELFF.

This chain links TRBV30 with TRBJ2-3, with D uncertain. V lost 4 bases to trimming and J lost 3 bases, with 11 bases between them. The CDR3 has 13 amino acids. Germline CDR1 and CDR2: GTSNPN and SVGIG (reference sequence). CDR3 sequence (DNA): TGTGCCTGGAAGAGAGGTTTAACAGATACGCAGTATTTT. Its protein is CAWKRGLTDTQYF. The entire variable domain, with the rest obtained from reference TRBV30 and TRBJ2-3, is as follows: SQTIHQWPATLVQPVGSPLSLECTVEGTSNPNLYWYRQAAGRGLQLLFYSVGIGQISSEVPQNLSASRPQDRQFILSSKKLLLSDSGFYLCAWKRGLTDTQYFGPGTRLTVL.